This TCR beta chain originates from a study of control samples from healthy donors and cancer patients. Produced via immunoSEQ multiplex PCR; TCRdb's table is partial and in-frame only. The sample shows around 100,000 clones, roughly 88% of them seen only once. The germline gives CDR1 MDHEN, CDR2 SYDVKM. This CDR3 comprises 16 residues. Germline trimming cut 5 bases from V and 4 bases from J; bases unmatched to any gene: 11. The chain uses TRBV28 and TRBJ2-1; 7 bases align to TRBD1. The TCR comes from a man aged 25 to 40 in good health. Sequenced material: blood. This CDR3 reads CASSGSGTVFYNEQFF. The CDR3 region has the DNA TGTGCCAGCAGTGGGTCCGGGACAGTTTTTTACAATGAGCAGTTCTTC.